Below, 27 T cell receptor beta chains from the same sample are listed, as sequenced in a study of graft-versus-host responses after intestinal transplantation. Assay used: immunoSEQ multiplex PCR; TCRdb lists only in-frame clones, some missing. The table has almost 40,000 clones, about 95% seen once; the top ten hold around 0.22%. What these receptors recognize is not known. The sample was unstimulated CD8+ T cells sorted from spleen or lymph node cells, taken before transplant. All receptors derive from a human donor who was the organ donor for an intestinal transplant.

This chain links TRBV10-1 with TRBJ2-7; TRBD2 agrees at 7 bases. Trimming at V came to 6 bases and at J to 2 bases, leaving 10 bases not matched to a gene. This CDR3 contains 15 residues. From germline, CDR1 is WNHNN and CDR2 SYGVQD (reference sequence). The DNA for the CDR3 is TGCGCCAGCAGCAACCACCCGACTAGCACCTACGAGCAGTACTTC. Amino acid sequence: CASSNHPTSTYEQYF.

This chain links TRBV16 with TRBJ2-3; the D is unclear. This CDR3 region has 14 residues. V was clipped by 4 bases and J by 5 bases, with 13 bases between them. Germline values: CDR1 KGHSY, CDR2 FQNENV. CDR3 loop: CASSLVRVGDTQYF. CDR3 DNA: TGTGCCAGCAGCCTAGTCAGAGTAGGAGATACGCAGTATTTT.

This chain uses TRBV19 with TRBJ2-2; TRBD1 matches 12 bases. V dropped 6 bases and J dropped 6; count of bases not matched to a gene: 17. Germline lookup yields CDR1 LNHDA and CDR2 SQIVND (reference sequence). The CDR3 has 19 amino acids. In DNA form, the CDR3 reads TGTGCCAGTAGCCCTCGGTGGGGGGACAGGGGGCTGAATGCCGGGGAGCTGTTTTTT. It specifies CASSPRWGDRGLNAGELFF.

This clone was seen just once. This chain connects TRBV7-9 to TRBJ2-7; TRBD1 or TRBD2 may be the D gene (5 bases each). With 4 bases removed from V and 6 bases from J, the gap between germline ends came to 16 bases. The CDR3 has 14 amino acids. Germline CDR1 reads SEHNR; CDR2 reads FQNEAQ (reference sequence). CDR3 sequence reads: CASSYMAGDGEQYF. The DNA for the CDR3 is TGTGCCAGCAGCTACATGGCCGGGGACGGCGAGCAGTACTTC.

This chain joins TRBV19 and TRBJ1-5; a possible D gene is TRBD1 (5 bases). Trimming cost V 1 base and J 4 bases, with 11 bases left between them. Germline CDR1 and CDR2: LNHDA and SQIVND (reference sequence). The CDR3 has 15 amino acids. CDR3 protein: CASSIGPGGNQPQHF. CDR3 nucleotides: TGTGCCAGTAGTATAGGCCCCGGGGGGAATCAGCCCCAGCATTTT.

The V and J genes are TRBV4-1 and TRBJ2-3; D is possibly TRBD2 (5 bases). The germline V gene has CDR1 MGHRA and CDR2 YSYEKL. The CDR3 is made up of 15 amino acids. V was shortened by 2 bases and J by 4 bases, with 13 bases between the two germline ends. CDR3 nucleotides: TGCGCCAGCAGCCAAAGGGCTAGCAGCGCAGATACGCAGTATTTT. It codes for CASSQRASSADTQYF.

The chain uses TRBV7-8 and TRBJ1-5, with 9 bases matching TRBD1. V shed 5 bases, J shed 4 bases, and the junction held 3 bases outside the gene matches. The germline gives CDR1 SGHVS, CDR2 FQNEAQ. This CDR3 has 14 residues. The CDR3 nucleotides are TGTGCCAGCAGCCCAGACAGGGGGAATCAGCCCCAGCATTTT. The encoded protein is CASSPDRGNQPQHF.

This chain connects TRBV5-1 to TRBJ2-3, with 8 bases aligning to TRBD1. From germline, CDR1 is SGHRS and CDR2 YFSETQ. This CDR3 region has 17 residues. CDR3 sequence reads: CATSRGTGTGLADTQYF. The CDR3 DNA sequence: TGCGCTACCAGCAGGGGTACCGGGACAGGACTGGCAGATACGCAGTATTTT.

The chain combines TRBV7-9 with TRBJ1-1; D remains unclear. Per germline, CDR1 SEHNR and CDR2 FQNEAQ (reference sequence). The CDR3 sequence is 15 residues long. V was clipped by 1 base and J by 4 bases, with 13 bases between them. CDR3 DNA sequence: TGTGCCAGCAGCTTAGTTTCGGGCGATGGCACTGAAGCTTTCTTT. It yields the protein CASSLVSGDGTEAFF.

This CDR3 is CASSLFTGNNEKLFF. The CDR3 DNA follows: TGTGCCAGCAGTTTATTTACAGGGAATAATGAAAAACTGTTTTTT. The chain links TRBV28 to TRBJ1-4, with a tentative D call TRBD1 (6 bases). This CDR3 spans 15 amino acids. Trimming left V 1 base short and J 4 bases short, with 10 bases between. Germline V gene data show CDR1 as MDHEN and CDR2 as SYDVKM.

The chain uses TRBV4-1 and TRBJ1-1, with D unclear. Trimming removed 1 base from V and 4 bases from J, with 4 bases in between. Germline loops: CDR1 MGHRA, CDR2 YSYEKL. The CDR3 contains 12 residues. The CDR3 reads CASSQVGTEAFF. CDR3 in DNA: TGCGCCAGCAGCCAAGTAGGCACTGAAGCTTTCTTT.

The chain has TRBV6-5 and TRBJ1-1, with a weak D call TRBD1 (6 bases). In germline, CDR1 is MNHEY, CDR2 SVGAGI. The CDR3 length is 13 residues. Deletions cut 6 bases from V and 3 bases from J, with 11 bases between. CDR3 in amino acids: CASSGGHDTEAFF. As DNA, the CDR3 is TGTGCCAGCAGCGGGGGCCATGACACTGAAGCTTTCTTT.

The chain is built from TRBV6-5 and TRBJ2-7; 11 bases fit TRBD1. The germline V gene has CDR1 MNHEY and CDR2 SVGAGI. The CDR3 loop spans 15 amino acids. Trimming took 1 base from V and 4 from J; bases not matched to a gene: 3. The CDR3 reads CASSYFGQGAYEQYF. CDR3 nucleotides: TGTGCCAGCAGTTACTTTGGACAGGGGGCTTACGAGCAGTACTTC.

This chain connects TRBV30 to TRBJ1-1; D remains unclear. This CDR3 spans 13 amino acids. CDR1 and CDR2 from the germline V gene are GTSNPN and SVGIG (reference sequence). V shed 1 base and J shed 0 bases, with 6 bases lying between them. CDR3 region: CAWSGYMNTEAFF. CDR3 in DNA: TGTGCCTGGAGTGGGTACATGAACACTGAAGCTTTCTTT.

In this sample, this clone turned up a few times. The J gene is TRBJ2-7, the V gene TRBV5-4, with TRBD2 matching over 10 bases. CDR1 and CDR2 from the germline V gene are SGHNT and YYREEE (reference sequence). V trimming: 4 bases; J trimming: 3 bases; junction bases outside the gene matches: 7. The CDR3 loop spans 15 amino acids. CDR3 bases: TGTGCCAGCAGCCGTCCCAGCGGGGGGGACTACGAGCAGTACTTC. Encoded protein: CASSRPSGGDYEQYF.

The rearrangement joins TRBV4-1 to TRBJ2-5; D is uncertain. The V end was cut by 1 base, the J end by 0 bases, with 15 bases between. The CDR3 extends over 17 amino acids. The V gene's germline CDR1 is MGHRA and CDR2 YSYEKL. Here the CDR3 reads CASSQGRSVGYQETQYF. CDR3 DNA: TGCGCCAGCAGCCAAGGTCGCTCCGTAGGATACCAAGAGACCCAGTACTTC.

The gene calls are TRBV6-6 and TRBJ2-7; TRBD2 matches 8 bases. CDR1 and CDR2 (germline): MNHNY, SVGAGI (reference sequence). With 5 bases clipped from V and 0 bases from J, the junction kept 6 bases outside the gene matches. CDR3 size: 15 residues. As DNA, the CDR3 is TGTGCCAGCAGTACCGGGGGGGAAAGCTCCTACGAGCAGTACTTC. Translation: CASSTGGESSYEQYF.

The CDR3 is CASSRLAESGANVLTF. CDR3 coding DNA: TGTGCCAGCAGTCGACTAGCGGAGTCTGGGGCCAACGTCCTGACTTTC. V is TRBV7-2 and J is TRBJ2-6; 9 nucleotides agree with TRBD2. CDR1 and CDR2 (germline): SGHTA, FQGNSA. The CDR3 extends over 16 amino acids. The V gene end was trimmed by 6 bases and the J gene end by 1 base; junction bases not matched to a gene: 4.

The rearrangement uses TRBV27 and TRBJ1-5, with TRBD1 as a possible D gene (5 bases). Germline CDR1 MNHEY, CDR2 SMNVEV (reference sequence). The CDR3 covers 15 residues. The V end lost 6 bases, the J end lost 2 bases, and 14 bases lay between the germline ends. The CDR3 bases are TGTGCCAGCAGAGACGGGACGTACGGCAATCAGCCCCAGCATTTT. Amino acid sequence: CASRDGTYGNQPQHF.

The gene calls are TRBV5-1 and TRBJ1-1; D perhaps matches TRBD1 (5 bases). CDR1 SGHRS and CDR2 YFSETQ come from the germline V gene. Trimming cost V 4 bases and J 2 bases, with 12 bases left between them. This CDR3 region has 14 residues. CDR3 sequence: CASSLGGFNTEAFF. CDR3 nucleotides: TGCGCCAGCAGCCTTGGGGGGTTTAACACTGAAGCTTTCTTT.

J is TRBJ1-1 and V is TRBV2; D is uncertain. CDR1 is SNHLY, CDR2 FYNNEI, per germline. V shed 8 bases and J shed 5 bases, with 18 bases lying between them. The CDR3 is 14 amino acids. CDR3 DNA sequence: TGTGCCAGCTCTATAGTCTCACTGGGGACTGAAGCTTTCTTT. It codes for CASSIVSLGTEAFF.

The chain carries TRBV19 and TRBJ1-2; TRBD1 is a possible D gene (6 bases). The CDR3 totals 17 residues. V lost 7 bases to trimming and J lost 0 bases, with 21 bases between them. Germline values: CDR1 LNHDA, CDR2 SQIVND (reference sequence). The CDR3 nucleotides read TGTGCCAGTACCACAGGGAGTGAGGGTCAAGCTAACTATGGCTACACCTTC. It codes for CASTTGSEGQANYGYTF.

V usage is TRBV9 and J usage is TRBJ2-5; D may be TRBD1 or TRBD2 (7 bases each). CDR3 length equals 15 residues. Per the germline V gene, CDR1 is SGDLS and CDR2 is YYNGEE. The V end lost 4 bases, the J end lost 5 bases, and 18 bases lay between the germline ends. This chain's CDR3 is CASSPPGGQWETQYF. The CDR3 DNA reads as TGTGCCAGCAGCCCCCCGGGGGGACAGTGGGAGACCCAGTACTTC.

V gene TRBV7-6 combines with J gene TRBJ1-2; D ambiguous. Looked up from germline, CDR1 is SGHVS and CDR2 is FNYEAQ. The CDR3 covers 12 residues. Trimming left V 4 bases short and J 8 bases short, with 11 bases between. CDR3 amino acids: CASSSEAGGYTF. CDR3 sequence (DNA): TGTGCCAGCAGCTCCGAGGCGGGAGGCTACACCTTC. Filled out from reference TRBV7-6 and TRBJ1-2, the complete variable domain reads GAGVSQSPRYKVTKRGQDVALRCDPISGHVSLYWYRQALGQGPEFLTYFNYEAQQDKSGLPNDRFSAERPEGSISTLTIQRTEQRDSAMYRCASSSEAGGYTFGSGTRLTVV.

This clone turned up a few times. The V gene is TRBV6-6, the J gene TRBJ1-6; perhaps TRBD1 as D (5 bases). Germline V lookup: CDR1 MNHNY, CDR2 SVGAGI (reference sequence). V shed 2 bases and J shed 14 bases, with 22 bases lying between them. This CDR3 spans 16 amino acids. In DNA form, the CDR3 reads TGTGCCAGCAGTTACGTAGGACACCACGCCAATTCGTCCCTCCACTTT. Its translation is CASSYVGHHANSSLHF.

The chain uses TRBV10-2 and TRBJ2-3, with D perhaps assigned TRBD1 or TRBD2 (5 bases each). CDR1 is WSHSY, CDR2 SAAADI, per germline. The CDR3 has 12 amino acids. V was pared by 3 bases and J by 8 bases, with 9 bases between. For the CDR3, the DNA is TGCGCCAGCAGTGAAGGGGAGTCTACGCAGTATTTT. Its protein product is CASSEGESTQYF.

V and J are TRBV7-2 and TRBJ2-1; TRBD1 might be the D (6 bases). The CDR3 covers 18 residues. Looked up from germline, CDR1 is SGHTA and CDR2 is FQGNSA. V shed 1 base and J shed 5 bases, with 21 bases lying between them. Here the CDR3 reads CASSLDWFGGHPNNEQFF. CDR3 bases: TGTGCCAGCAGCTTAGATTGGTTTGGGGGACATCCGAACAATGAGCAGTTCTTC.